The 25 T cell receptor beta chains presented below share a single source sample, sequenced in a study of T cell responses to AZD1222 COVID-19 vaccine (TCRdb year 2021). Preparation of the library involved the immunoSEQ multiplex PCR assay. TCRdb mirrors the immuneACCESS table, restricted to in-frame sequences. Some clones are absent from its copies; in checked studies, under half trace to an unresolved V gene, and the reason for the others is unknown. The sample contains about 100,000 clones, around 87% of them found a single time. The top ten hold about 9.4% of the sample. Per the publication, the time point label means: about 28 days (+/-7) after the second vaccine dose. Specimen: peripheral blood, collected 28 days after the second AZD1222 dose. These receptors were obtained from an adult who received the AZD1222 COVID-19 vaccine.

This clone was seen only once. Here the CDR3 DNA reads TGCAGCGTAACAGGTGGTGACACTGAAGCTTTCTTT. It translates to CSVTGGDTEAFF. V usage is TRBV29-1 and J usage is TRBJ1-1, with D perhaps matching TRBD1 (5 bases). V dropped 6 bases and J dropped 3 bases, with 11 bases sitting between them. The germline V gene has CDR1 SQVTM and CDR2 ANQGSEA. This CDR3 is built from 12 residues.

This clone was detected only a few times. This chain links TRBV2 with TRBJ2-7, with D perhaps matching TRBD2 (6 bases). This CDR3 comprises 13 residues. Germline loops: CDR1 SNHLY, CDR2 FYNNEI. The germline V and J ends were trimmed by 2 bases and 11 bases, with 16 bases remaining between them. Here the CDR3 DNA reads TGTGCCAGCAGTGAATTGAGGGCGCGCGGGGAGTACTTC. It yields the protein CASSELRARGEYF.

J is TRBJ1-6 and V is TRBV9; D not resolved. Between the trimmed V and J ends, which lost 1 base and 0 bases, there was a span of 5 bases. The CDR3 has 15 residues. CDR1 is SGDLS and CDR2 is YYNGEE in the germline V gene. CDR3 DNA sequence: TGTGCCAGCAGCGTACGGCGCTCCTATAATTCACCCCTCCACTTT. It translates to CASSVRRSYNSPLHF.

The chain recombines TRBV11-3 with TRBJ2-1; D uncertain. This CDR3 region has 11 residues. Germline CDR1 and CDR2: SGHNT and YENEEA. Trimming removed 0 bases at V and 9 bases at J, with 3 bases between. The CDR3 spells CASSLEGEQFF. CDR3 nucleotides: TGTGCCAGCAGCTTAGAAGGTGAGCAGTTCTTC.

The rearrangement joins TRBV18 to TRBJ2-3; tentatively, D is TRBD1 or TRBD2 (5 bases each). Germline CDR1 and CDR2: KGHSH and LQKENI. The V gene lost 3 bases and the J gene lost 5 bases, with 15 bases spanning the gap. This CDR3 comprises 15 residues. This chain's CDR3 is CASSPWLGEQDTQYF. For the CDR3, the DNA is TGTGCCAGCTCACCCTGGTTGGGGGAACAAGATACGCAGTATTTT.

This CDR3 is CASSRRVGYEQYF. The CDR3 nucleotides read TGTGCCAGTAGTCGGAGGGTTGGGTACGAGCAGTACTTC. The chain recombines TRBV19 with TRBJ2-7; possibly TRBD2 for D (6 bases). The CDR3 is 13 amino acids. In germline, CDR1 is LNHDA, CDR2 SQIVND (reference sequence). The V and J ends lost 5 bases and 4 bases respectively, with 12 bases between them.

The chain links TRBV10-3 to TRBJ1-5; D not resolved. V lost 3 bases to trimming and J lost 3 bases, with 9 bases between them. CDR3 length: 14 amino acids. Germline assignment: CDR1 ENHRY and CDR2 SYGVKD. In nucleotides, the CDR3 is TGTGCCATCAGTGACGGAGGATTCAATCAGCCCCAGCATTTT. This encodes CAISDGGFNQPQHF.

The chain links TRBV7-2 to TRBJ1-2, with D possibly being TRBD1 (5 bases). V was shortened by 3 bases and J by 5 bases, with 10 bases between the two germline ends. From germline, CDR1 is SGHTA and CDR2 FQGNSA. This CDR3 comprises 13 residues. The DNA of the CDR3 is TGTGCCAGCAGCTTCTCCAGGGATTATGGCTACACCTTC. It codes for CASSFSRDYGYTF.

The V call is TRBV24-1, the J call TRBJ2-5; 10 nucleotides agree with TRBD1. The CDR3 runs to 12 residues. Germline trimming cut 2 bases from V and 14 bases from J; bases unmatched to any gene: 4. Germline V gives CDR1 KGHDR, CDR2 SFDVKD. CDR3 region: CATSDSWDRGYF. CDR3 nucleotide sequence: TGTGCCACCAGTGATTCCTGGGACAGGGGATACTTC.

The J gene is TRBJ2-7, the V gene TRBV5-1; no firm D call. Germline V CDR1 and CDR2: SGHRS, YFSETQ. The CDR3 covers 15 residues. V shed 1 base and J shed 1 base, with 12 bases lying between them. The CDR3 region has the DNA TGCGCCAGCAGCTTGCTTATGGGATTATCCTACGAGCAGTACTTC. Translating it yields CASSLLMGLSYEQYF.

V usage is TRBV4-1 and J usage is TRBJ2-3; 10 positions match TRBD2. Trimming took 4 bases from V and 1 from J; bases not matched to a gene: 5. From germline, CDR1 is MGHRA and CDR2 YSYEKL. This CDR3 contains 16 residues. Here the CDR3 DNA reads TGCGCCAGCAGCCCCGGACTAGCGGTACGCACAGATACGCAGTATTTT. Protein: CASSPGLAVRTDTQYF.

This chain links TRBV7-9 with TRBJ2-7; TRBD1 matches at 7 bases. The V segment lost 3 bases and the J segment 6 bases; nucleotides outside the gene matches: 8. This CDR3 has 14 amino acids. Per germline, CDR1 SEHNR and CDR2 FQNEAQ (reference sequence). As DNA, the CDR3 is TGTGCCAGCAGCTTTGGGACAGACGCCTCCGAGCAGTACTTC. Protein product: CASSFGTDASEQYF.

The CDR3 region is CASSSPETYNEQFF. The CDR3 DNA sequence: TGTGCCAGCAGTTCCCCCGAAACCTACAATGAGCAGTTCTTC. The chain has TRBV28 and TRBJ2-1; D remains unclear. This CDR3 contains 14 residues. Trimming removed 4 bases from V and 2 bases from J, with 9 bases in between. Germline V gives CDR1 MDHEN, CDR2 SYDVKM. The full variable domain, in which reference TRBV28 and TRBJ2-1 provide the parts outside the CDR3, is DVKVTQSSRYLVKRTGEKVFLECVQDMDHENMFWYRQDPGLGLRLIYFSYDVKMKEKGDIPEGYSVSREKKERFSLILESASTNQTSMYLCASSSPETYNEQFFGPGTRLTVL.

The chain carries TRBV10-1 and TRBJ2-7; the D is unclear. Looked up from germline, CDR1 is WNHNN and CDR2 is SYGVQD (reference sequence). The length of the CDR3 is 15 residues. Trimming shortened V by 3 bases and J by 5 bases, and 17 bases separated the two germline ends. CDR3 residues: CASSDLQFKDHEQYF. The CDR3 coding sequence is TGCGCCAGCAGTGACCTCCAGTTCAAGGACCACGAGCAGTACTTC.

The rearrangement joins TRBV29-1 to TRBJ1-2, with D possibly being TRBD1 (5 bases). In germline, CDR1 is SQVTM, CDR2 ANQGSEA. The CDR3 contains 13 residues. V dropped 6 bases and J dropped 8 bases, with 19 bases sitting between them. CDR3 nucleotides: TGCAGCGTCACGGATCCTAGGGGCCGGGGCTACACCTTC. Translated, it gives CSVTDPRGRGYTF.

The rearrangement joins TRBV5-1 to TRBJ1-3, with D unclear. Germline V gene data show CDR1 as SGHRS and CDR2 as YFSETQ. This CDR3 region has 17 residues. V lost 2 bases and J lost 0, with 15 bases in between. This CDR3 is CASSLTGAMFSGNTIYF. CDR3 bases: TGCGCCAGCAGCTTAACCGGAGCCATGTTCTCTGGAAACACCATATATTTT.

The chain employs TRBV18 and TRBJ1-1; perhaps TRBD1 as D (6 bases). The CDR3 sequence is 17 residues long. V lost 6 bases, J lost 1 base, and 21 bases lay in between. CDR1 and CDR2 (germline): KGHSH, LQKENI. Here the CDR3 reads CASSLDDLGGGNTEAFF. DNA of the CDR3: TGTGCCAGCTCCCTTGACGACCTGGGGGGCGGGAACACTGAAGCTTTCTTT.

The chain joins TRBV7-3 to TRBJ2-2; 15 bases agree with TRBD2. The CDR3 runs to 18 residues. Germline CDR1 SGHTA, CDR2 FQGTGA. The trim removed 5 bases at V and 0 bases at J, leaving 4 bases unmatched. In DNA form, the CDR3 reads TGTGCCAGCAGCCCGGGACTAGCGGGGGGTACGAACACCGGGGAGCTGTTTTTT. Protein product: CASSPGLAGGTNTGELFF.

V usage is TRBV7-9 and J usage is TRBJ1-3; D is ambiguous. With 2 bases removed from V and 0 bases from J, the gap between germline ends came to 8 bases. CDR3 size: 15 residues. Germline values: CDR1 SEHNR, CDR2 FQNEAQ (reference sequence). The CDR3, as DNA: TGTGCCAGCAGCTTATCGGGGAGCTCTGGAAACACCATATATTTT. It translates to CASSLSGSSGNTIYF.

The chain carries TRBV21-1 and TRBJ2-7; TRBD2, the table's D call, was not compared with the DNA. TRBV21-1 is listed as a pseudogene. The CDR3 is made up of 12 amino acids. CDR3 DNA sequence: TGTGCCAGTCCTAGCGGAGCCTACGAGCAGTACTTC. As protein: CASPSGAYEQYF.

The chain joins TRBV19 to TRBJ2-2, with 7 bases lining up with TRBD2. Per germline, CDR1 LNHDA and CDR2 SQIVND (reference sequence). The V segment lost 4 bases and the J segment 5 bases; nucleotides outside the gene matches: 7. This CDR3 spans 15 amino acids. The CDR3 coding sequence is TGTGCCAGTAGTACCAGGACTAGTCGGACCGGGGAGCTGTTTTTT. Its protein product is CASSTRTSRTGELFF.

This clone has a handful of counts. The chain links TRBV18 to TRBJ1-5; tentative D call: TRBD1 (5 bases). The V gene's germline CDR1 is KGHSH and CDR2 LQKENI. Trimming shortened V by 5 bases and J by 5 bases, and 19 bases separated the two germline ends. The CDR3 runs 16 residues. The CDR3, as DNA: TGTGCCAGCTCATCACTTGGGGCGCAGGGCGATCAGCCCCAGCATTTT. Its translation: CASSSLGAQGDQPQHF.

CDR3 region: CAISESAVYYEQYF. CDR3 coding DNA: TGTGCCATCAGTGAGTCGGCAGTCTATTACGAGCAGTACTTC. The chain is built from TRBV10-3 and TRBJ2-7; D unclear. The CDR3 sequence is 14 residues long. Germline CDR1 ENHRY, CDR2 SYGVKD. V was pared by 0 bases and J by 4 bases, with 10 bases between.

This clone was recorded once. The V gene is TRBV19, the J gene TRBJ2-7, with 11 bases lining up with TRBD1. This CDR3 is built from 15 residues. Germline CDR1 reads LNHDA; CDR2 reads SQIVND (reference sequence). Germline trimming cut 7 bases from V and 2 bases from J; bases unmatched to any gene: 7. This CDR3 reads CASTPGQGGAYEQYF. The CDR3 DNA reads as TGTGCCAGTACCCCGGGACAGGGGGGAGCCTACGAGCAGTACTTC.

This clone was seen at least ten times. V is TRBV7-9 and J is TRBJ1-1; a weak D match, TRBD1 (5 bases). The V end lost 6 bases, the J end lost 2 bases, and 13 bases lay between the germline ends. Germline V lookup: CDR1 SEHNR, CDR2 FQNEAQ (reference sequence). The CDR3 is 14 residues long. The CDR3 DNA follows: TGTGCCAGCAGGCAAAAGGGGCCTAACACTGAAGCTTTCTTT. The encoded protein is CASRQKGPNTEAFF.